This is a list of T cell receptor beta chains from one sample in a study of blood T cell repertoires in COVID-19. Sequenced by immunoSEQ multiplex PCR; TCRdb stores in-frame clones only, minus some. The table lists 150,000 to 200,000 clones, around four fifths of them singletons, with roughly 5% in the top ten. The sample taken for sequencing was PBMCs or T cells enriched from blood (not recorded which). The receptor source for this set is an older man who had been exposed to COVID-19. The CDR3 runs from the conserved cysteine through the conserved F or W. The D gene is left open where the match is weak. Only part of the rows carry a size: once, few, many, or a class if the clone is expanded.

TRBD2 TRBJ2-1 TRBV6-6 . CASGASGRNNEQFF TGTGCCAGCGGGGCCAGCGGGAGGAACAATGAGCAGTTCTTC
TRBD1 TRBJ1-1 TRBV28 . CASSYRGQAPPLNTEAFF TGTGCCAGCAGTTACCGTGGACAGGCCCCGCCCTTGAACACTGAAGCTTTCTTT
TRBD2 TRBJ2-5 TRBV10-2 . CASTGGEVAGVQETQYF TGCGCCAGCACCGGAGGTGAGGTAGCGGGAGTTCAAGAGACCCAGTACTTC
. TRBJ1-4 TRBV6-5 . CASSKRQSYNEKLFF TGTGCCAGCAGCAAGAGACAGAGTTATAATGAAAAACTGTTTTTT
TRBD1 TRBJ2-5 TRBV11-2 few CASSSGTGGETQYF TGTGCCAGCAGCTCTGGGACAGGCGGAGAGACCCAGTACTTC
. TRBJ1-2 TRBV15 . CATSRGASGSYGYTF TGTGCCACCAGCAGGGGAGCCTCCGGGAGCTATGGCTACACCTTC
. TRBJ2-3 TRBV19 once CASSTAQVVTDTQYF TGTGCCAGTAGTACGGCGCAGGTAGTCACAGATACGCAGTATTTT
. TRBJ1-1 TRBV27 . CASSLNPPGSGTEAFF TGTGCCAGCAGTTTAAACCCCCCGGGTTCGGGCACTGAAGCTTTCTTT
TRBD2 TRBJ2-7 TRBV28 . CASSFAGGRVYEQYF TGTGCCAGCAGTTTTGCTGGCGGGAGAGTCTACGAGCAGTACTTC
. TRBJ1-6 TRBV5-4 once CASSFNESPLHF TGTGCCAGCAGCTTTAACGAGTCACCCCTCCACTTT
. TRBJ2-1 TRBV3-1/TRBV3-2 . CASSTPTGEQFF TGTGCCAGCAGCACCCCCACAGGTGAGCAGTTCTTC
TRBD1 TRBJ2-2 TRBV5-5 . CASSFIQGVNTGELFF TGTGCCAGCAGCTTTATTCAGGGGGTGAACACCGGGGAGCTGTTTTTT
TRBD2 TRBJ2-3 TRBV5-4 . CAIPSGRSSTDTQYF TGTGCCATCCCTAGCGGGAGATCTAGCACAGATACGCAGTATTTT
. TRBJ2-7 TRBV7-2 . CASSLAGGVDAEQYF TGTGCCAGCAGCTTAGCTGGCGGGGTTGACGCGGAGCAGTACTTC
. TRBJ2-3 TRBV27 . CASRKNTGDTQYF TGTGCCAGCAGAAAAAACACCGGGGATACGCAGTATTTT
. TRBJ2-1 TRBV7-2 . CASSFRGSGNEQFF TGTGCCAGCAGCTTCAGGGGATCGGGCAATGAGCAGTTCTTC
. TRBJ2-7 TRBV19 . CASSRSVRKNEQYF TGTGCCAGTAGTAGAAGCGTCAGAAAGAACGAGCAGTACTTC
. TRBJ2-5 TRBV6-2/TRBV6-3 . CASSSRTGRETQYF TGTGCCAGCAGTTCCAGAACAGGGCGGGAGACCCAGTACTTC
TRBD1 TRBJ2-2 TRBV19 . CASSNRGAGYTGELFF TGTGCCAGTAGTAACAGGGGCGCTGGTTACACCGGGGAGCTGTTTTTT
. TRBJ1-3 TRBV6-5 . CASTDGNYGGNTIYF TGTGCCAGCACCGACGGTAACTATGGTGGAAACACCATATATTTT
. TRBJ1-4 TRBV7-2 many CASSHDGKTYEKLFF TGTGCCAGCAGCCACGACGGGAAAACCTATGAGAAACTGTTTTTT
. TRBJ1-5 TRBV12-3/TRBV12-4 . CASSFSHNQPQHF TGTGCCAGCAGTTTTTCCCACAATCAGCCCCAGCATTTT
TRBD1 TRBJ2-5 TRBV19 . CASSMTGGWQETQYF TGTGCCAGTAGTATGACAGGGGGCTGGCAAGAGACCCAGTACTTC
TRBD2 TRBJ2-7 TRBV19 . CASSITSGGTYEQYF TGTGCCAGTAGTATAACTAGCGGAGGGACCTACGAGCAGTACTTC
TRBD2 TRBJ2-3 TRBV19 . CASSKLAGLGDTQYF TGTGCCAGTAGTAAACTAGCGGGACTCGGAGATACGCAGTATTTT
. TRBJ2-2 TRBV21-1 . CASSSGTANTGELFF TGTGCCAGCAGCTCCGGGACAGCGAACACCGGGGAGCTGTTTTTT
. TRBJ1-2 TRBV18 . CASSPTADRSAYGYTF TGTGCCAGCTCACCCACAGCCGACCGGTCCGCCTATGGCTACACCTTC
. TRBJ2-7 TRBV7-9 many CASSPSQGWGEQYF TGTGCCAGCAGCCCCTCTCAGGGTTGGGGCGAGCAGTACTTC
TRBD1 TRBJ1-2 TRBV2 . CASSPRDSYGYTF TGTGCCAGCAGTCCCCGGGACAGCTATGGCTACACCTTC
TRBD2 TRBJ2-1 TRBV29-1 . CSVPGLAHSYNEQFF TGCAGCGTTCCGGGACTAGCCCACTCCTACAATGAGCAGTTCTTC
. TRBJ2-1 TRBV2 . CASKGAAYNEQFF TGTGCCAGCAAGGGAGCGGCGTACAATGAGCAGTTCTTC